This is a list of T cell receptor beta chains from one sample in a study of beta chain features in type 1 diabetes. Here immunoSEQ multiplex PCR was the method, and the copy in TCRdb shows in-frame clones only, minus some. The table lists around 250,000 clones, around 68% of them singletons. The specimen was naive CD4+ T cells from blood. Receptors originate from a young man in good health. Each CDR3 is given with its conserved first and last residue.

J gene,V gene,CDR3 protein
TRBJ2-5,TRBV7-9,CASSLYGGAETQYF
TRBJ2-1,TRBV28,CASSFESEQFF
TRBJ2-1,TRBV7-2,CASSRGGARNEQFF
TRBJ2-1,TRBV9,CASSFGQGSYNEQFF
TRBJ2-4,TRBV25-1,CASIGFASGAVAKNIQYF
TRBJ2-7,TRBV20-1,CSAADRYEQYF
TRBJ2-5,TRBV29-1,CSGSLGVQETQYF
TRBJ1-1,TRBV7-9,CASRLNRDRKNTEAFF
TRBJ2-3,TRBV7-2,CASSLFAVHTDTQYF
TRBJ1-1,TRBV28,CASMGRPNTEAFF
TRBJ2-1,TRBV29-1,CSVDRGGPVEQFF
TRBJ2-5,TRBV7-9,CASSRGQQETQYF
TRBJ2-7,TRBV2,CASRKDREYEQYF
TRBJ2-7,TRBV25-1,CASSEGPGTQNYEQYF
TRBJ2-7,TRBV14,CASSQVALSSYEQYF
TRBJ2-1,TRBV4-3,CASSPGAYNEQFF
TRBJ2-3,TRBV30,CAWRPGMSSTDTQYF